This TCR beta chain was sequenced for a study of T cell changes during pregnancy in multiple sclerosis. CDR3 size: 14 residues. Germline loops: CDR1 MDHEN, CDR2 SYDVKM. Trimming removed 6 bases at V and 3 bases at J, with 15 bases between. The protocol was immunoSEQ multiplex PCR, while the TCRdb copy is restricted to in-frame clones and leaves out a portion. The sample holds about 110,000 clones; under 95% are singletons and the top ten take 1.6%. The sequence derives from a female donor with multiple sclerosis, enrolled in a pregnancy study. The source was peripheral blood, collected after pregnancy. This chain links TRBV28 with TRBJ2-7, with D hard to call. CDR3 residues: CASSTPSSLYEQYF. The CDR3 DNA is TGTGCCAGCAGCACACCAAGTTCGCTCTACGAGCAGTACTTC. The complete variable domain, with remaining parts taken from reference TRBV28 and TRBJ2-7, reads DVKVTQSSRYLVKRTGEKVFLECVQDMDHENMFWYRQDPGLGLRLIYFSYDVKMKEKGDIPEGYSVSREKKERFSLILESASTNQTSMYLCASSTPSSLYEQYFGPGTRLTVT.